Each of the 11 T cell receptor beta chains below was sequenced from the same sample in a study of vaccination effects on CD4 cells after COVID-19. Produced via immunoSEQ multiplex PCR; TCRdb's table is partial and in-frame only. The sample holds around 62,000 clones, around 70% seen once. The antigens of these receptors remain unknown. Cells that had been cultured for approximately ten days were the source of isolated CD4+ T cells. The participants, recipients of two vaccine doses, got either BNT162b2 or mRNA-1273. The specimen comprised CD4+ T cells from PBMCs cultured without peptide, sampled after COVID-19 vaccination. These receptors were collected from a human donor who received a COVID-19 vaccine.

This clone showed up just once. The chain couples TRBV6-4 to TRBJ2-7, with D possibly being TRBD2 (7 bases). The CDR3 spans 17 residues. V lost 6 bases, J lost 4 bases, and 25 bases lay in between. Germline CDR1 and CDR2: MRHNA and SNTAGT. Here the CDR3 DNA reads TGTGCCAGCAGCCCACTTTCCCGGCGGGGGCTCGGTTACGAGCAGTACGTC. This codes for CASSPLSRRGLGYEQYV.

The chain links TRBV5-1 to TRBJ2-1, with 8 nucleotides matching TRBD1. Per the germline V gene, CDR1 is SGHRS and CDR2 is YFSETQ. The V segment lost 0 bases and the J segment 4 bases; nucleotides outside the gene matches: 0. The CDR3 totals 14 residues. The CDR3 DNA is TGCGCCAGCAGCTTGGGACAGGGGTACAATGAGCAGTTCTTC. Amino acid sequence: CASSLGQGYNEQFF.

The rearrangement uses TRBV18 and TRBJ1-1; D gene uncertain. CDR1 KGHSH and CDR2 LQKENI come from the germline V gene. The germline V and J ends were trimmed by 3 bases and 1 base, with 9 bases remaining between them. This CDR3 is built from 14 residues. The CDR3 nucleotides are TGTGCCAGCTCACCCCTGGAAGAGAACACTGAAGCTTTCTTT. Translating it yields CASSPLEENTEAFF.

The chain is built from TRBV6-5 and TRBJ2-1, with D perhaps matching TRBD2 (6 bases). V was pared by 2 bases and J by 4 bases, with 12 bases between. Germline lookup yields CDR1 MNHEY and CDR2 SVGAGI. This CDR3 has 15 amino acids. CDR3 in amino acids: CASSYGGTAYNEQFF. The CDR3 nucleotides read TGTGCCAGCAGTTACGGGGGGACCGCTTACAATGAGCAGTTCTTC.

The rearrangement joins TRBV9 to TRBJ1-2, with a possible D match to TRBD1 (5 bases). With 4 bases removed from V and 7 bases from J, the gap between germline ends came to 17 bases. The germline V gene has CDR1 SGDLS and CDR2 YYNGEE. The CDR3 sequence is 14 residues long. The CDR3 DNA sequence: TGTGCCAGCAGCCATAGGACACCGCCATTTGGCTACACCTTC. Translated: CASSHRTPPFGYTF.

Only a few counts were recorded for this clone. The chain has TRBV18 and TRBJ2-7; 10 positions agree with TRBD1. The J segment lost 3 bases and the V segment lost 5 bases, leaving 7 bases of the junction unmatched. CDR1 is KGHSH, CDR2 LQKENI, per germline. This CDR3 comprises 15 residues. This CDR3 reads CASSTTGGAGYEQYV. For the CDR3, the DNA is TGTGCCAGCTCAACGACAGGGGGCGCGGGCTACGAGCAGTACGTC.

The CDR3 protein is CATSDSGQGGHQPQHF. In nucleotides, the CDR3 is TGTGCCACCAGTGATTCGGGACAGGGTGGCCATCAGCCCCAGCATTTT. The genes are TRBV24-1 and TRBJ1-5, with 9 bases that match TRBD1. The CDR3 spans 16 residues. V dropped 2 bases and J dropped 5; count of bases not matched to a gene: 6. CDR1 KGHDR and CDR2 SFDVKD come from the germline V gene.

The chain carries TRBV10-2 and TRBJ2-5, with a possible D match to TRBD2 (6 bases). V was pared by 6 bases and J by 4 bases, with 9 bases between. The CDR3 consists of 12 residues. CDR1 is WSHSY and CDR2 is SAAADI in the germline V gene. The CDR3 loop is CASRVGGETQYF. CDR3 DNA sequence: TGCGCCAGCAGAGTGGGGGGAGAGACCCAGTACTTC.

This chain's CDR3 is CASSQDSRLTGELFF. The CDR3 DNA sequence: TGTGCCAGCAGCCAGGACAGTCGGTTGACCGGGGAGCTGTTTTTT. V usage is TRBV5-5 and J usage is TRBJ2-2, with TRBD1 as a possible D gene (6 bases). Germline V gene lookup returns CDR1 SGHKS and CDR2 YYEKEE (reference sequence). The CDR3 extends over 15 amino acids. V was shortened by 4 bases and J by 5 bases, with 15 bases between the two germline ends.

The V call is TRBV7-9, the J call TRBJ1-2; 10 bases agree with TRBD1. The trim removed 5 bases at V and 3 bases at J, leaving 9 bases unmatched. There are 16 residues in the CDR3. Germline lookup yields CDR1 SEHNR and CDR2 FQNEAQ (reference sequence). CDR3 DNA: TGTGCCAGCAGCCCATCAGCCGGGACAGGGGACTATGGCTACACCTTC. This gives the protein CASSPSAGTGDYGYTF. Filled out from reference TRBV7-9 and TRBJ1-2, the complete variable domain reads DTGVSQNPRHKITKRGQNVTFRCDPISEHNRLYWYRQTLGQGPEFLTYFQNEAQLEKSRLLSDRFSAERPKGSFSTLEIQRTEQGDSAMYLCASSPSAGTGDYGYTFGSGTRLTVV.

The rearrangement uses TRBV10-2 and TRBJ2-3; D is perhaps TRBD1 (5 bases). The V gene lost 2 bases and the J gene lost 2 bases, with 14 bases spanning the gap. The CDR3 spans 16 residues. Germline CDR1 and CDR2: WSHSY and SAAADI. CDR3 region: CASSENLGPNTDTQYF. CDR3 bases: TGCGCCAGCAGTGAGAATCTGGGGCCGAACACAGATACGCAGTATTTT.